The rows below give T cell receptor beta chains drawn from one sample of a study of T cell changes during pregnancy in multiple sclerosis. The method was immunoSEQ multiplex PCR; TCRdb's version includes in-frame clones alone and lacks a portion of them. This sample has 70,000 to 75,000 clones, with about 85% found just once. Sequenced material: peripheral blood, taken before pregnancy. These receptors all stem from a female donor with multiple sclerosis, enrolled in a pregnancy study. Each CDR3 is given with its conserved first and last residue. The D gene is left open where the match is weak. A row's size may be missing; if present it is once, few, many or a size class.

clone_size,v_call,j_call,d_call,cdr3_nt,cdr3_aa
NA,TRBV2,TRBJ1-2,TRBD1,TGTGCCAGCAGTGATATAGGGGGCCGGAGAGATGGCTACACCTTC,CASSDIGGRRDGYTF
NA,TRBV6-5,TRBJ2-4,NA,TGTGCCAGCAGCGAATGGACATCGAACATTCAGTACTTC,CASSEWTSNIQYF
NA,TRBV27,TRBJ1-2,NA,TGTGCCAGCAGTTCCAGGGGAGGGAACTATGGCTACACCTTC,CASSSRGGNYGYTF
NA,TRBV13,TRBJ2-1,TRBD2,TGTGCCAGCAGCTTAGGGGGAGGGCGCGCGAATGAGCAGTTCTTC,CASSLGGGRANEQFF
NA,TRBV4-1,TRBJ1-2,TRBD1,TGCGCCAGCAGCCAAGATGGGAAGGGGACAGCTACTAACTATGGCTACACCTTC,CASSQDGKGTATNYGYTF
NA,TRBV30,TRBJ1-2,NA,TGTGCCCTCGATCGGGGGGCGGGAGGCTATGGCTACACCTTC,CALDRGAGGYGYTF
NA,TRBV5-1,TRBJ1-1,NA,TGCGCCAGCAGCCTGGGCGCCACTGAAGCTTTCTTT,CASSLGATEAFF
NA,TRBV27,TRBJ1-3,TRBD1,TGTGCCGACGGACAGGGCGGCTCTGGAAACACCATATATTTT,CADGQGGSGNTIYF
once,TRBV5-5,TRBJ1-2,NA,TGTGCCAGCAGCTTGCAGGCTGCTAACTATGGCTACACCTTC,CASSLQAANYGYTF
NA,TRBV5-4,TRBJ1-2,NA,TGTGCCAGCAGCTTGGGCGGGCGACGTTCCTCATATGGCTACACCTTC,CASSLGGRRSSYGYTF
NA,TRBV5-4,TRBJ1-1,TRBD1,TGTGCCAGCAGCTTGGGGGGACAGGTTAACACTGAAGCTTTCTTT,CASSLGGQVNTEAFF
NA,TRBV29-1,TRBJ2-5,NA,TGCAGCGTTGAAGGATACGGGGAGACTAGTACAATTTCCTGGACCCAGTACTTC,CSVEGYGETSTISWTQYF
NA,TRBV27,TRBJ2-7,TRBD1,TGTGCCAGCAGTTTAATCGGGACAGGGGGCCTCTACGAGCAGTACTTC,CASSLIGTGGLYEQYF
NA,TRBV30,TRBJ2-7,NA,TGTGCCTGGAGTGGACAGGTACCCTACGAGCAGTACTTC,CAWSGQVPYEQYF
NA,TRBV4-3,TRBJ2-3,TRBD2,TGCGCCAGCAGCCAAGAGAAGAGCGGGGGGACAGATACGCAGTATTTT,CASSQEKSGGTDTQYF
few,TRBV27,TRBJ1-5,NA,TGTGCCAGCAGTCGACATCGTTCCTCAGGGATGTCAGGCAATCAGCCCCAGCATTTT,CASSRHRSSGMSGNQPQHF
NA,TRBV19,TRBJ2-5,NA,TGTGCCAGTAGTAAACTCCAGCGGGTTCTTGGAGGGGAGACCCAGTACTTC,CASSKLQRVLGGETQYF
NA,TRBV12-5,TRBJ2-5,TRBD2,TGTGCTAGTGGTGCCCGGGCCAGAAGCCCTAGCGGTCCGGAGACCCAGTACTTC,CASGARARSPSGPETQYF
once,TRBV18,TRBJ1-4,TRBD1,TGTGCCAGCTCACCGGGACAGGGCGTTGAAAAACTGTTTTTT,CASSPGQGVEKLFF
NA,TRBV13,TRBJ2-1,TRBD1,TGTGCCAGCAGCTTAAGACAGGGGGCTCGGAATGAGCAGTTCTTC,CASSLRQGARNEQFF
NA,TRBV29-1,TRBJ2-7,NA,TGCAGCGCCGTTAAGGCGGGCTACGAGCAGTACTTC,CSAVKAGYEQYF
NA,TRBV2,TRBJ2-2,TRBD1,TGTGCCAGCAGGCCCGGACAGGGGATAGCCGGGGAGCTGTTTTTT,CASRPGQGIAGELFF
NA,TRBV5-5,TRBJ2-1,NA,TGTGCCAGCAGCTTGGAACCCACGCGGCACAATGAGCAGTTCTTC,CASSLEPTRHNEQFF
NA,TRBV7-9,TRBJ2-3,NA,TGTGCCAGCAGCTCCAATACGCAGTATTTT,CASSSNTQYF
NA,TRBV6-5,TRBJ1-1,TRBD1,TGTGCCAGCAGTCCCCGGACAGGGAAGACTTTCTTT,CASSPRTGKTFF
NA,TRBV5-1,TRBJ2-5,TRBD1,TGCGCCAGCAGCTTTGACCGGGACAGGGGGTCCCCCCTCCAAGAGACCCAGTACTTC,CASSFDRDRGSPLQETQYF
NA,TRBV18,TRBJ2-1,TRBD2,TGTGCCAGCTCACCGGGGCTAGCGGGAAAGGATGAGCAGTTCTTC,CASSPGLAGKDEQFF
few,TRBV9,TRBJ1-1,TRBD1,TGTGCCAGCAGCTCACAGACAGGGAAGAACACTGAAGCTTTCTTT,CASSSQTGKNTEAFF
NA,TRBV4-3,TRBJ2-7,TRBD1,TGCGCCAGCGGGGCGGGACAGGGGACCTACGAGCAGTACTTC,CASGAGQGTYEQYF